A selection of T cell receptor beta chains follows, all from one sample in a study of blood T cell repertoires in COVID-19. Method: immunoSEQ multiplex PCR; TCRdb's copy keeps in-frame clones and lacks some. The data show under 95,000 clones, 86% seen once. What was sequenced was peripheral blood. The receptors derive from an elderly woman with acute or convalescent COVID-19. Both conserved end residues are part of each CDR3. The order of the fields is V gene, D gene, J gene, clone size, CDR3 protein, CDR3 DNA. A D gene is named only where the DNA matches it firmly. The size of a clone is reported for some rows only, either as once, few or many, or as a class for expanded clones.

V gene: TRBV6-2/TRBV6-3; D gene: TRBD1; J gene: TRBJ2-7; clone size: .; CDR3 protein: CASSYQGQGQYF; CDR3 DNA: TGTGCCAGCAGTTACCAAGGACAGGGGCAGTACTTC
V gene: TRBV10-3; D gene: .; J gene: TRBJ1-1; clone size: .; CDR3 protein: CAIREGQTANTEAFF; CDR3 DNA: TGTGCCATCAGGGAAGGGCAGACAGCTAACACTGAAGCTTTCTTT
V gene: TRBV5-1; D gene: TRBD1; J gene: TRBJ2-2; clone size: .; CDR3 protein: CASSFDRADTGELFF; CDR3 DNA: TGCGCCAGCAGCTTCGACAGGGCAGACACCGGGGAGCTGTTTTTT
V gene: TRBV27; D gene: TRBD2; J gene: TRBJ2-2; clone size: once; CDR3 protein: CASSSPGLAGVTGELFF; CDR3 DNA: TGTGCCAGCAGTTCGCCGGGACTAGCGGGGGTTACCGGGGAGCTGTTTTTT
V gene: TRBV5-4; D gene: TRBD2; J gene: TRBJ2-3; clone size: .; CDR3 protein: CASSLRGGGTTDTQYF; CDR3 DNA: TGTGCCAGCAGCTTGCGGGGCGGGGGAACCACAGATACGCAGTATTTT
V gene: TRBV7-9; D gene: .; J gene: TRBJ2-7; clone size: .; CDR3 protein: CASSLAAKTYEQYF; CDR3 DNA: TGTGCCAGCAGCTTAGCAGCGAAGACCTACGAGCAGTACTTC
V gene: TRBV3-1/TRBV3-2; D gene: TRBD1; J gene: TRBJ2-7; clone size: once; CDR3 protein: CASSQDRTGWKDF; CDR3 DNA: TGTGCCAGCAGCCAAGATCGGACAGGGTGGAAGGACTTC
V gene: TRBV5-6; D gene: .; J gene: TRBJ1-6; clone size: .; CDR3 protein: CASSSPYNSPLHF; CDR3 DNA: TGTGCCAGCAGCTCTCCCTATAATTCACCCCTCCACTTT
V gene: TRBV6-1; D gene: .; J gene: TRBJ1-2; clone size: .; CDR3 protein: CASSVRDTGPGGGYTF; CDR3 DNA: TGTGCCAGCAGTGTCCGGGACACAGGTCCTGGGGGTGGCTACACCTTC
V gene: TRBV18; D gene: TRBD1; J gene: TRBJ1-1; clone size: .; CDR3 protein: CASSLWTGGNTEAFF; CDR3 DNA: TGTGCCAGCTCCCTTTGGACAGGGGGGAACACTGAAGCTTTCTTT
V gene: TRBV5-1; D gene: .; J gene: TRBJ2-3; clone size: .; CDR3 protein: CASSLARDSSTDTQYF; CDR3 DNA: TGCGCCAGCAGCTTGGCCCGGGACTCATCCACAGATACGCAGTATTTT
V gene: TRBV9; D gene: .; J gene: TRBJ1-2; clone size: few; CDR3 protein: CASSGTAYGYTF; CDR3 DNA: TGTGCCAGCAGCGGTACAGCCTATGGCTACACCTTC
V gene: TRBV28; D gene: TRBD2; J gene: TRBJ2-7; clone size: few; CDR3 protein: CASSLLLAGFYEQYF; CDR3 DNA: TGTGCCAGCAGTTTATTACTAGCGGGTTTCTACGAGCAGTACTTC
V gene: TRBV19; D gene: TRBD1; J gene: TRBJ1-4; clone size: .; CDR3 protein: CASTKDRVGEKLFF; CDR3 DNA: TGTGCCAGTACAAAGGACAGGGTCGGAGAAAAACTGTTTTTT
V gene: TRBV19; D gene: .; J gene: TRBJ1-3; clone size: .; CDR3 protein: CASSDSGSGNTIYF; CDR3 DNA: TGTGCCAGTAGTGATTCGGGGTCTGGAAACACCATATATTTT
V gene: TRBV2; D gene: TRBD1; J gene: TRBJ1-5; clone size: .; CDR3 protein: CASSDWTGGNQPQHF; CDR3 DNA: TGTGCCAGCAGTGACTGGACAGGGGGCAATCAGCCCCAGCATTTT
V gene: TRBV6-6; D gene: TRBD2; J gene: TRBJ2-2; clone size: .; CDR3 protein: CASSPLAGGARTGELFF; CDR3 DNA: TGTGCCAGCAGTCCACTAGCGGGGGGCGCCCGAACCGGGGAGCTGTTTTTT
V gene: TRBV5-1; D gene: TRBD1; J gene: TRBJ2-7; clone size: .; CDR3 protein: CASSFVGDRDPYEQYF; CDR3 DNA: TGCGCCAGCAGCTTTGTCGGAGACAGGGACCCCTACGAGCAGTACTTC
V gene: TRBV2; D gene: TRBD2; J gene: TRBJ2-5; clone size: .; CDR3 protein: CASKAGGRETQYF; CDR3 DNA: TGTGCCAGCAAAGCGGGGGGGCGGGAGACCCAGTACTTC
V gene: TRBV11-2; D gene: TRBD1; J gene: TRBJ1-3; clone size: .; CDR3 protein: CASSLVPRTGPGGNTIYF; CDR3 DNA: TGTGCCAGCAGCTTAGTCCCTAGGACAGGGCCGGGAGGAAACACCATATATTTT
V gene: TRBV2; D gene: .; J gene: TRBJ1-6; clone size: .; CDR3 protein: CASSGVGAELSPLHF; CDR3 DNA: TGTGCCAGCAGTGGTGTTGGGGCGGAGCTTTCACCCCTCCACTTT
V gene: TRBV7-3; D gene: .; J gene: TRBJ2-2; clone size: few; CDR3 protein: CASSFSYTGELFF; CDR3 DNA: TGTGCCAGCAGCTTCTCGTACACCGGGGAGCTGTTTTTT